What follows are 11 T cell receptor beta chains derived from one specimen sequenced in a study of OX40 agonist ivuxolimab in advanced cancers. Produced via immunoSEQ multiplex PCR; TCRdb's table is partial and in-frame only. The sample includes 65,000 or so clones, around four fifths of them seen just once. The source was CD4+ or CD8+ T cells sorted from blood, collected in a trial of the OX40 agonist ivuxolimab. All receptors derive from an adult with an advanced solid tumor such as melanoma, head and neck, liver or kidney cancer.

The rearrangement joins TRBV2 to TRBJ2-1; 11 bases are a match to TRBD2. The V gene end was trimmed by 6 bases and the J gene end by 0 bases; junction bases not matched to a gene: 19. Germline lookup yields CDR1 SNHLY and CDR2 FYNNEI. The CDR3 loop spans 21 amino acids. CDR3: CASSHLKLRTSGQSSYNEQFF. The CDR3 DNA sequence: TGTGCCAGCAGCCACCTGAAGCTAAGGACTAGCGGGCAGAGCTCCTACAATGAGCAGTTCTTC.

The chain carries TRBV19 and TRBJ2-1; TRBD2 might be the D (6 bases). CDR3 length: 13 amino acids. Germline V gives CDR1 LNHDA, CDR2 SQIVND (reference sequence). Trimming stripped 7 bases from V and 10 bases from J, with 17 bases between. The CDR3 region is CASNPGGGAEQFF. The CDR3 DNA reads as TGTGCCAGTAATCCAGGCGGAGGGGCGGAGCAGTTCTTC.

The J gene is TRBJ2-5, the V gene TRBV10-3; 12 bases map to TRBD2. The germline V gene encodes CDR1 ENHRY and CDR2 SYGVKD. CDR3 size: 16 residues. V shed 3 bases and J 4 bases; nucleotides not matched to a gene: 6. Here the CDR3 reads CAISEPAGLAGETQYF. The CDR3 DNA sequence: TGTGCCATCAGTGAACCCGCGGGACTAGCGGGAGAGACCCAGTACTTC.

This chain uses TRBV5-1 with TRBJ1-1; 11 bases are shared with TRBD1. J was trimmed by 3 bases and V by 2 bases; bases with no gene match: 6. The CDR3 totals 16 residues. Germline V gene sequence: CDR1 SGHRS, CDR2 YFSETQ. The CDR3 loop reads CASSFLGGQGDTEAFF. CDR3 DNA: TGCGCCAGCAGCTTCCTGGGGGGACAGGGGGACACTGAAGCTTTCTTT.

CDR3 residues: CASSIDISGRTYNEQFF. The CDR3 DNA reads TGTGCCAGTAGTATAGATATTAGCGGGAGGACCTACAATGAGCAGTTCTTC. This chain uses TRBV19 with TRBJ2-1; 10 nucleotides line up with TRBD2. From germline, CDR1 is LNHDA and CDR2 SQIVND (reference sequence). V was pared by 0 bases and J by 2 bases, with 4 bases of the junction left unmatched. This CDR3 is built from 17 residues.

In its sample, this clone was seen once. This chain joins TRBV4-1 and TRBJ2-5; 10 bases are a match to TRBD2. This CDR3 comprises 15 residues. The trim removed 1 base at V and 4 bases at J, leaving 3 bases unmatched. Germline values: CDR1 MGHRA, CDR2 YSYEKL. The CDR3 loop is CASSQALAGVETQYF. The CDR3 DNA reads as TGCGCCAGCAGCCAAGCCCTAGCGGGAGTAGAGACCCAGTACTTC.

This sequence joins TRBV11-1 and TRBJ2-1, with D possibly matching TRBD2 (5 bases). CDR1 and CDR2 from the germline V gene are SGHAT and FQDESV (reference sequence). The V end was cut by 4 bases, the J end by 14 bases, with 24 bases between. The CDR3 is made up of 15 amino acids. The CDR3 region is CASSSSPALRDGEFF. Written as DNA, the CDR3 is TGTGCCAGCAGCTCTTCACCAGCCCTTCGGGATGGCGAGTTCTTC.

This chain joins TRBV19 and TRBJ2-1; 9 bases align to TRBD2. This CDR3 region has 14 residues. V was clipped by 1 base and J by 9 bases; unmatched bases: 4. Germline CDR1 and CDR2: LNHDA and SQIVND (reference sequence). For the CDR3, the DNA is TGTGCCAGTAGTATAGGTAGCGGGAGTGGTGAGCAGTTCTTC. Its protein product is CASSIGSGSGEQFF.

As DNA, the CDR3 is TGTGCCAGCAGTGTTGACAGAGAGTCCTACGAGCAGTACTTC. Its protein product is CASSVDRESYEQYF. The V gene is TRBV6-5, the J gene TRBJ2-7; TRBD1 is a possible D gene (5 bases). Germline values: CDR1 MNHEY, CDR2 SVGAGI. The V gene lost 5 bases and the J gene lost 1 base, with 12 bases spanning the gap. This CDR3 region has 14 residues.

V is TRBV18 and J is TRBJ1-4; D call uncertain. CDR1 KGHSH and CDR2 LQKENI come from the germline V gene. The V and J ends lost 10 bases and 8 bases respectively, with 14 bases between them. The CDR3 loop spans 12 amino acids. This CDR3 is CATRGVEEKLFF. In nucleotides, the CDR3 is TGTGCCACCCGAGGAGTTGAAGAAAAACTGTTTTTT.

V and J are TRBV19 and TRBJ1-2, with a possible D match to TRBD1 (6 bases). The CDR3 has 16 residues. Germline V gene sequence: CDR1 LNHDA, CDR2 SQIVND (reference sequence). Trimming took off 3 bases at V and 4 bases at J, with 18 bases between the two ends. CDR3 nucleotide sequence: TGTGCCAGTAGTATTCCGACAGGTCGGGCCTCCTATGGCTACACCTTC. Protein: CASSIPTGRASYGYTF.